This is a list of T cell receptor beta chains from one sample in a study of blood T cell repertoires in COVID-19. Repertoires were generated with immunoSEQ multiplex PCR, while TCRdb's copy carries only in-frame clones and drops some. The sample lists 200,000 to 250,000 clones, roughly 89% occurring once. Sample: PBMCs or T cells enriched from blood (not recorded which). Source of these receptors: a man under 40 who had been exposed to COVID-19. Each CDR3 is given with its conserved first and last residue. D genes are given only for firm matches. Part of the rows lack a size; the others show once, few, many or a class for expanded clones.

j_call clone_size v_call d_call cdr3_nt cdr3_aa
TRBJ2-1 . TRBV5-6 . TGTGCCAGCAGCCTTGGAGGGTTTATCGGCTATGAGCAGTTCTTC CASSLGGFIGYEQFF
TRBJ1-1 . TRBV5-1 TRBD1 TGCGCCAGCAGCTTGTCGGGGACAGTAGGGGCTGAAGCTTTCTTT CASSLSGTVGAEAFF
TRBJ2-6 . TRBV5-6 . TGTGCCAGCAGCTACCGGAGCTCTGGGGCCAACGTCCTGACTTTC CASSYRSSGANVLTF
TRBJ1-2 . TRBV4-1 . TGCGCCAGCAGCCAAGAGGCGGGGCCCGCCTATGGCTACACCTTC CASSQEAGPAYGYTF
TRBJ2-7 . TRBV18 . TGTGCCAGCTCACCAGGGGGCCCCCGCGCCTACGAGCAGTACTTC CASSPGGPRAYEQYF
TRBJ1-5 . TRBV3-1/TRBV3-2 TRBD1 TGTGCCAGCAGCCAATCGGACAGGGGTAATCAGCCCCAGCATTTT CASSQSDRGNQPQHF
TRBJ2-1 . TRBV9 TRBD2 TGTGCCAGCAGCACTAGCGGGGTTGACAATGAGCAGTTCTTC CASSTSGVDNEQFF
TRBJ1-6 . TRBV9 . TGTGCCAGCAGCCTTGGGGGAGGCTCACCCCTCCACTTT CASSLGGGSPLHF
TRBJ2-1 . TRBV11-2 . TGTGCCAGCAGCTTAGGGGTCCGGGGAGAGCAGTTCTTC CASSLGVRGEQFF
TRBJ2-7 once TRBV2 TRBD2 TGTGCCAGCAGTGAAGGGACTAGCGGGGGTTACGAGCAGTACTTC CASSEGTSGGYEQYF
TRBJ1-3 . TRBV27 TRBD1 TGTGCCAGCAGTTTACGGGGCGTCTGGGACAGGGGGACTGGAAACACCATATATTTT CASSLRGVWDRGTGNTIYF
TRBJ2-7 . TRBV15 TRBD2 TGTGCCACCAGCAGAGATCGGGGGGGATCCTACGAGCAGTACTTC CATSRDRGGSYEQYF
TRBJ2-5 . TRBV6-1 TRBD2 TGTGCCAGCAGTGGACCGGGGAGACTAGCGGGGGGGCAGACCCAGTACTTC CASSGPGRLAGGQTQYF
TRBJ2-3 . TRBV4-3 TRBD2 TGCGCCAGCAGCAAAGGGCGGGGGGGTAGCACAGATACGCAGTATTTT CASSKGRGGSTDTQYF
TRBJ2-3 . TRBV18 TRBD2 TGTGCCAGCTCAGGGCTAGCGGGGGCAGATACGCAGTATTTT CASSGLAGADTQYF
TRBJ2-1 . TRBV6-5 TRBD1 TGTGCCAGCAGTTACAAGTTGGGGACAGGGAATCAGGAGCAGTTCTTC CASSYKLGTGNQEQFF
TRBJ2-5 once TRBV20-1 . TGCAGTGCGCCTGAGGTAGAGACCCAGTACTTC CSAPEVETQYF
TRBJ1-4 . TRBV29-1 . TGCAGCGTTGTAGTTGGGCGCGAAAAACTGTTTTTT CSVVVGREKLFF
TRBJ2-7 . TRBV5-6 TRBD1 TGTGCCAGCAGCTTGGCACAGGGGATCTACGAGCAGTACTTC CASSLAQGIYEQYF
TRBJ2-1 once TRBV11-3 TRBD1 TGTGCCAGCAGCTTAGTAGGAGGGACAGGGAATTCCTACAATGAGCAGTTCTTC CASSLVGGTGNSYNEQFF
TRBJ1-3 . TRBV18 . TGTGCCAGCACAACGGGAAACACCATATATTTT CASTTGNTIYF
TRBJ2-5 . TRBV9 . TGTGCCAGCAGCGCCCTCCAGGCGATTACGGAGACCCAGTACTTC CASSALQAITETQYF
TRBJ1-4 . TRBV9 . TGTGCCAGCAGCGTAGATGCAGGGCCCCCAACTAATGAAAAACTGTTTTTT CASSVDAGPPTNEKLFF
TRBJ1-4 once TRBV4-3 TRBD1 TGCGCCAGCAGCCAAACAGGGGCAACTAATGAAAAACTGTTTTTT CASSQTGATNEKLFF
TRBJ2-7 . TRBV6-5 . TGTGCCAGCAGTTACGTCGGCGAGCAGTACTTC CASSYVGEQYF
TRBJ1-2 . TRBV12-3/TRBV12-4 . TGTGCCAGCAGCCTGACACTCTATGGCTACACCTTC CASSLTLYGYTF
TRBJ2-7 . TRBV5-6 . TGTGCCAGCAGCTGGGGCGAGGAGCAGTACTTC CASSWGEEQYF
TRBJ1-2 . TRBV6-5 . TGTGCCAGCACCGGCGGGGGGTATCTCCTCGGCTACACCTTC CASTGGGYLLGYTF
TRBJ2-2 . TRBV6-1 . TGTGCCAGCAGTGATAGCGACACCGGGGAGCTGTTTTTT CASSDSDTGELFF
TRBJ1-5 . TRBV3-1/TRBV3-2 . TGTGCCAGCAGCCTTGGGACTGCTCATCAGCCCCAGCATTTT CASSLGTAHQPQHF
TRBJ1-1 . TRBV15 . TGTGCCACCAGCAGAGGAAGGTCTAGCACTGAAGCTTTCTTT CATSRGRSSTEAFF
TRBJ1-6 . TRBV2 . TGTGCCAGTCACCGGGACATAAATAATTCACCCCTCCACTTT CASHRDINNSPLHF
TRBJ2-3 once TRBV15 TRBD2 TGTGCCACCAGCAGAGTCCCCCCTTTTAGCGGGGGGGCAGATACGCAGTATTTT CATSRVPPFSGGADTQYF
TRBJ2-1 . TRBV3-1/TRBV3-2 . TGTGCCAGCAGCCAAGTAGGGGGAATCCAGTTCTTC CASSQVGGIQFF
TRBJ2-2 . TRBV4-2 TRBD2 TGTGCCAGCAGCCACGAAGGGACTAGCGGGTACACCGGGGAGCTGTTTTTT CASSHEGTSGYTGELFF
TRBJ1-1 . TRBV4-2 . TGTGCCAGCAGCCGCCAGCCGACAGGGAACACTGAAGCTTTCTTT CASSRQPTGNTEAFF
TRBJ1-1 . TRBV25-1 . TGTGCCAGCAGTGCTTCAATTCAGGAGGGATCTGAAGCTTTCTTT CASSASIQEGSEAFF
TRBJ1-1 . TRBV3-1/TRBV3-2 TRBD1 TGTGCCAGCAGCCAAGCCCGGGACAGGGTGGGGGCTGAAGCTTTCTTT CASSQARDRVGAEAFF
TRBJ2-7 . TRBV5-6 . TGTGCCAGCAGCTTGGTTTTCAGGGACGAGCAGTACTTC CASSLVFRDEQYF
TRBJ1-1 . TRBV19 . TGTGCCAGTAGGAGGGAGGCACACGGTGAAGCTTTCTTT CASRREAHGEAFF
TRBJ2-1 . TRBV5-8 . TGTGCCAGCAGAGAGGGCCCCTTTGATGAGCAGTTCTTC CASREGPFDEQFF
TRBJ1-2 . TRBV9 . TGTGCCAGCAGCACCCAATCGACGGTAGCTTATGGCTACACCTTC CASSTQSTVAYGYTF
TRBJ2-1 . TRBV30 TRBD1 TGTGCCGGCCGGGACAGGAATATTGAGCAGTTCTTC CAGRDRNIEQFF
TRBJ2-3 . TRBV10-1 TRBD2 TGCGCCAGCAGCTCGCCTAGCGGGAGTAATACGCAGTATTTT CASSSPSGSNTQYF
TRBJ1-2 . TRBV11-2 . TGTGCCAGCAGCTTAGGGCTCTATGGCTACACCTTC CASSLGLYGYTF
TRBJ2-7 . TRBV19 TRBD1 TGTGCCAGTAGTCCCCTTCTACCGACAGGGGCCTCCTACGAGCAGTACTTC CASSPLLPTGASYEQYF